The present TCR beta chain was sequenced within a study of T cells in women clearing cervical HPV infection. Comment on this clone: The read halts 3 residues ahead of the CDR3 end, with the missing end drawn from the germline J gene.

Produced via immunoSEQ multiplex PCR; TCRdb's table is partial and in-frame only. The sample totals about 34,000 clones. CDR3 size: 13 residues. The ends lost 6 bases at V and 8 bases at J; junction bases unmatched: 7. The germline CDR1 and CDR2 sequences are DFQATT and SNEGSKA (reference sequence). The source of this sequence is a woman between 18 and 75 years old with a cervical HPV16 infection that either progressed to CIN3+ or cleared (not recorded which). Sequenced input: blood buffy coat. The gene calls are TRBV20-1 and TRBJ1-4; the match to TRBD1 covers 9 bases. CDR3 DNA (partial): TGCAGTGCCAAAGCGACAGGGGGAGAAAAA. It specifies CSAKATGGEK. The complete CDR3 reads CSAKATGGEKLFF.